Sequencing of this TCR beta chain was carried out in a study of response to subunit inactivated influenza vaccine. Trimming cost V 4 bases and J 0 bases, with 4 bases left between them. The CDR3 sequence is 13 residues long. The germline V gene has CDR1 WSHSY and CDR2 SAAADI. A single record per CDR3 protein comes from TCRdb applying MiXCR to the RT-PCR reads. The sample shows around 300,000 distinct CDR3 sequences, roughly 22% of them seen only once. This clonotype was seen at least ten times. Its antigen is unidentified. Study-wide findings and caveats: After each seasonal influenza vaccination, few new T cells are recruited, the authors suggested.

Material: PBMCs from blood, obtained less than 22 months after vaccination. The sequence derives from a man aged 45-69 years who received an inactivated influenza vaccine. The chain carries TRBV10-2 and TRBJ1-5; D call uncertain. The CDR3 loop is CASSVYSNQPQHF. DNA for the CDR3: TGCGCCAGCAGTGTTTATAGCAATCAGCCCCAGCATTTT.